A single T cell receptor (beta chain) is shown here with its context. The data stem from a study of shared clonotypes between healthy human individuals. Data came from immunoSEQ multiplex PCR; TCRdb stores just in-frame clones and leaves some out. The sample records 450,000 to 500,000 clones, 65% to 85% being singletons. V lost 5 bases and J lost 1, with 6 bases in between. Germline CDR1 and CDR2: SGHRS and YFSETQ. This CDR3 contains 12 residues. The sample consisted of PBMCs. The TCR originated in a woman aged 40 to 55 in good health. Some clones in this sample may be carry-over from other donors' samples. V usage is TRBV5-1 and J usage is TRBJ1-1; D is unclear. CDR3 sequence: CASSQENTEAFF. DNA of the CDR3: TGCGCCAGCAGTCAGGAGAACACTGAAGCTTTCTTT. The full variable domain, its missing parts supplied by reference TRBV5-1 and TRBJ1-1, is KAGVTQTPRYLIKTRGQQVTLSCSPISGHRSVSWYQQTPGQGLQFLFEYFSETQRNKGNFPGRFSGRQFSNSRSEMNVSTLELGDSALYLCASSQENTEAFFGQGTRLTVV.